The 11 T cell receptor beta chains in this list originate from one sample, sequenced in a study of beta chain features in type 1 diabetes. The investigators reverse transcribed all of the isolated RNA, so they sequenced expressed TCRB transcripts. This table comes from immunoSEQ multiplex PCR, and its TCRdb copy is limited to in-frame clones, with some not included. The table has some 160,000 clones, less than 9.5% seen once; the top ten hold 2.3%. Sequenced: central memory CD4+ T cells from blood. The receptors were gathered from a woman between 18 and 30 years old in good health.

The sample holds a few counts of this clone. V and J are TRBV7-9 and TRBJ2-4; 7 bases align to TRBD2. The CDR3 consists of 12 residues. Germline loops: CDR1 SEHNR, CDR2 FQNEAQ (reference sequence). After removal of 3 bases from V and 9 bases from J, the junction contained 2 bases not matched to a gene. Here the CDR3 DNA reads TGTGCCAGCAGCTTTGGGGGGGGCATTCAGTACTTC. This translates into CASSFGGGIQYF. Using reference TRBV7-9 and TRBJ2-4 for the parts outside the CDR3, the full variable domain is DTGVSQNPRHKITKRGQNVTFRCDPISEHNRLYWYRQTLGQGPEFLTYFQNEAQLEKSRLLSDRFSAERPKGSFSTLEIQRTEQGDSAMYLCASSFGGGIQYFGAGTRLSVL.

This clone was counted only a few times. The chain carries TRBV14 and TRBJ2-5; D is uncertain. The end of the DNA is better explained by TRBJ2-7, so the J call may be wrong. The germline CDR1 and CDR2 sequences are SGHDN and FVKESK. CDR3 size: 11 residues. CDR3 loop: CASSQEYEQYF. The CDR3 DNA follows: TGTGCCAGCAGCCAAGAGTACGAGCAGTACTTC.

This clone has only a few counts. This chain links TRBV6-5 with TRBJ2-7; a possible D gene is TRBD1 (6 bases). V was shortened by 2 bases and J by 2 bases, with 13 bases between the two germline ends. This CDR3 contains 15 residues. Germline lookup yields CDR1 MNHEY and CDR2 SVGAGI. The CDR3 here is CASSYGTIRTYEQYF. The CDR3 DNA reads TGTGCCAGCAGTTACGGGACAATTCGAACCTACGAGCAGTACTTC.

The chain carries TRBV5-4 and TRBJ1-1; 8 bases are a match to TRBD1. CDR1 is SGHNT, CDR2 YYREEE, per germline (reference sequence). The CDR3 covers 15 residues. V shed 4 bases, J shed 5 bases, and the junction held 10 bases outside the gene matches. This CDR3 reads CASSPGRTGQTEAFF. The CDR3 nucleotides are TGTGCCAGCAGCCCGGGTCGGACAGGGCAAACTGAAGCTTTCTTT.

The chain employs TRBV29-1 and TRBJ2-7, with 8 bases matching TRBD2. Germline CDR1 SQVTM, CDR2 ANQGSEA. The ends lost 1 base at V and 5 bases at J; junction bases unmatched: 4. This CDR3 region has 13 residues. The CDR3 DNA reads TGCAGCGTTGAAGGGCGGGGGGTGGACGAGCAGTACTTC. This encodes CSVEGRGVDEQYF.

The CDR3 spells CAWSRGGAHGYTF. The CDR3 nucleotides are TGTGCCTGGAGTCGAGGGGGCGCCCATGGCTACACCTTC. The J gene is TRBJ1-2, the V gene TRBV30; TRBD1 matches 7 bases. The trim removed 2 bases at V and 6 bases at J, leaving 6 bases unmatched. Germline CDR1 and CDR2: GTSNPN and SVGIG (reference sequence). The CDR3 has 13 amino acids.

The chain links TRBV6-1 to TRBJ2-7; possible D gene TRBD2, 5 bases. The germline CDR1 and CDR2 sequences are MNHNS and SASEGT. Trimming removed 2 bases at V and 0 bases at J, with 11 bases between. The CDR3 is made up of 15 amino acids. The CDR3: CASSETGSNSYEQYF. Written as DNA, the CDR3 is TGTGCCAGCAGTGAAACGGGGAGCAACTCCTACGAGCAGTACTTC.

The J gene is TRBJ2-3, the V gene TRBV6-5; a weak D match, TRBD2 (5 bases). The CDR3 length is 12 residues. V lost 5 bases, J lost 7 bases, and 10 bases lay in between. The germline V gene encodes CDR1 MNHEY and CDR2 SVGAGI. The CDR3 loop reads CASSGRGNTQYF. In nucleotides, the CDR3 is TGTGCCAGCAGTGGCCGGGGAAATACGCAGTATTTT.

The chain uses TRBV18 and TRBJ2-2, with D maybe TRBD2 (6 bases). The CDR3 consists of 16 residues. V was clipped by 2 bases and J by 0 bases, with 10 bases between them. Germline CDR1 reads KGHSH; CDR2 reads LQKENI. The CDR3: CASSPMGGSNTGELFF. The DNA for the CDR3 is TGTGCCAGCTCACCAATGGGAGGTTCGAACACCGGGGAGCTGTTTTTT.

The gene calls are TRBV2 and TRBJ1-2; TRBD1 matches at 9 bases. The CDR3 runs 14 residues. J lost 8 bases, V lost 2 bases, and 6 bases had no gene match. The germline CDR1 and CDR2 sequences are SNHLY and FYNNEI. The CDR3 loop is CASSERTGVRGYTF. CDR3 in DNA: TGTGCCAGCAGTGAAAGGACAGGGGTGCGAGGCTACACCTTC.

This clone was recorded a few times. The chain links TRBV29-1 to TRBJ2-1, with 7 bases aligning to TRBD2. Germline loops: CDR1 SQVTM, CDR2 ANQGSEA. Trimming removed 7 bases from V and 7 bases from J; junction bases left unmatched: 10. The CDR3 has 13 residues. The DNA for the CDR3 is TGCAGCGCCGCGGGAGATCGTTGGAATGAGCAGTTCTTC. Its protein is CSAAGDRWNEQFF.